This is a list of T cell receptor beta chains from one sample in a study of memory CD4+ T cells and cytomegalovirus serostatus. Assay used: immunoSEQ multiplex PCR; TCRdb lists only in-frame clones, some missing. Here the sample spans about 75,000 clones, around four fifths being singletons. The source material was memory CD4+ T cells from blood. The receptors here all came from an adult in good health and CMV-seropositive. Each CDR3 is given with its conserved first and last residue. Fields, in order: D gene, V gene, clone size, J gene, CDR3 DNA, CDR3 protein. The D gene is left open where the match is weak. Size tells how often a clone was seen (once, few, many) or the class of an expanded clone, and some rows leave it out.

D: -
V: TRBV28
size: -
J: TRBJ1-2
DNA: TGTGCCAGCAGTTTGGGGAGTTATGGCTACACCTTC
CDR3: CASSLGSYGYTF

D: -
V: TRBV25-1
size: -
J: TRBJ1-1
DNA: TGTGCCAGCAGTGATTTTGTGGGGACTGAAGCTTTCTTT
CDR3: CASSDFVGTEAFF

D: -
V: TRBV6-4
size: once
J: TRBJ1-1
DNA: TGTGCCAGCGAAATGGACACTGAAGCTTTCTTT
CDR3: CASEMDTEAFF

D: -
V: TRBV30
size: few
J: TRBJ1-1
DNA: TGTGCCTGGATCCCACCCCGGGGACTTTACACTGAAGCTTTCTTT
CDR3: CAWIPPRGLYTEAFF

D: -
V: TRBV7-9
size: -
J: TRBJ2-7
DNA: TGTGCCAGCAGCTCTTCCGGGCTATACGAGCAGTACTTC
CDR3: CASSSSGLYEQYF

D: TRBD1
V: TRBV5-4
size: -
J: TRBJ2-2
DNA: TGTGCCAGCAGCCTCGGACAGGGACAAACCGGGGAGCTGTTTTTT
CDR3: CASSLGQGQTGELFF

D: TRBD1
V: TRBV5-1
size: -
J: TRBJ2-7
DNA: TGCGCCAGCAGCCAGAGACAGGGAAGGGGCTACGAGCAGTACTTC
CDR3: CASSQRQGRGYEQYF

D: -
V: TRBV5-1
size: -
J: TRBJ1-5
DNA: TGCGCCAGCAGCTTGGACGGGAATCAGCCCCAGCATTTT
CDR3: CASSLDGNQPQHF

D: -
V: TRBV10-3
size: -
J: TRBJ2-1
DNA: TGTGCCATCATGAGGGAACACAATGAGCAGTTCTTC
CDR3: CAIMREHNEQFF

D: TRBD2
V: TRBV5-1
size: -
J: TRBJ2-1
DNA: TGCGCCAGCAGCATACCCCAGACTAGCGGAGAGCAGTTCTTC
CDR3: CASSIPQTSGEQFF

D: TRBD1
V: TRBV7-9
size: -
J: TRBJ1-5
DNA: TGTGCCAGCAGCACAGGACAGGTTGATCAGCCCCAGCATTTT
CDR3: CASSTGQVDQPQHF

D: -
V: TRBV5-1
size: -
J: TRBJ2-5
DNA: TGCGCCAGCAGCGCCGATACTAACCCGTTGCAAGAGACCCAGTACTTC
CDR3: CASSADTNPLQETQYF

D: -
V: TRBV4-3
size: -
J: TRBJ2-1
DNA: TGCGCCAGCAGCCAAGATATCGGCGTTGGGTATTACAATGAGCAGTTCTTC
CDR3: CASSQDIGVGYYNEQFF

D: TRBD1
V: TRBV28
size: -
J: TRBJ1-2
DNA: TGTGCCAGCAGTTTGTTCAAAGGCAGGGGGAACGGCTACACCTTC
CDR3: CASSLFKGRGNGYTF

D: TRBD2
V: TRBV11-2
size: -
J: TRBJ2-5
DNA: TGTGCCAGCAGCTTAAAGTGGCTAGCGGAAGAGACCCAGTACTTC
CDR3: CASSLKWLAEETQYF

D: TRBD1
V: TRBV19
size: -
J: TRBJ1-2
DNA: TGTGCCAGTAACCTGGGACAGGGGAGGCCGGGGTATAAGGATGGCTACACCTTC
CDR3: CASNLGQGRPGYKDGYTF

D: TRBD1
V: TRBV6-5
size: -
J: TRBJ1-5
DNA: TGTGCCAGCAGTGCTACAGGGGTTCATCAGCCCCAGCATTTT
CDR3: CASSATGVHQPQHF

D: TRBD1
V: TRBV11-2
size: -
J: TRBJ1-2
DNA: TGTGCCAGCAGCCCTGGACAGGGTGGAGGCTACACCTTC
CDR3: CASSPGQGGGYTF

D: -
V: TRBV19
size: once
J: TRBJ2-5
DNA: TGTGCCAGTAGTATAGGGGAGCTCTCGGAGACCCAGTACTTC
CDR3: CASSIGELSETQYF

D: -
V: TRBV7-9
size: -
J: TRBJ2-1
DNA: TGTGCCAGCAGCGTTCTTTCGCGGGGGCCCTACAATGAGCAGTTCTTC
CDR3: CASSVLSRGPYNEQFF

D: -
V: TRBV18
size: -
J: TRBJ1-1
DNA: TGTGCCAGCTCACGTCTACAGGCCCGTGAAGCTTTCTTT
CDR3: CASSRLQAREAFF

D: -
V: TRBV29-1
size: few
J: TRBJ2-7
DNA: TGCAGCGTTGTAGGCAGGGGCCTAAGCGAGCAGTACTTC
CDR3: CSVVGRGLSEQYF

D: TRBD1
V: TRBV5-4
size: once
J: TRBJ2-3
DNA: TGTGCCAGCAGCCCTCGGGACAGGGTTGAAGATACGCAGTATTTT
CDR3: CASSPRDRVEDTQYF

D: -
V: TRBV5-4
size: -
J: TRBJ1-4
DNA: TGTGCCAGCAGCTTGATGCAGGGAGGAGAAAAACTGTTTTTT
CDR3: CASSLMQGGEKLFF

D: TRBD2
V: TRBV28
size: -
J: TRBJ2-1
DNA: TGTGCCAGCAGTTTTATGATTGGAAGACTAGCGGGGGCGTACAATGAGCAGTTCTTC
CDR3: CASSFMIGRLAGAYNEQFF

D: TRBD2
V: TRBV7-2
size: -
J: TRBJ2-1
DNA: TGTGCCAGCAGCTTAGACCGGACTAGCTCCTACAATGAGCAGTTCTTC
CDR3: CASSLDRTSSYNEQFF

D: -
V: TRBV7-2
size: -
J: TRBJ1-6
DNA: TGTGCCAGCAGCCCCGTGCTTAATTCACCCCTCCACTTT
CDR3: CASSPVLNSPLHF

D: -
V: TRBV9
size: once
J: TRBJ1-2
DNA: TGTGCCAGCAGCCTCACGCCCACGACGGATGGCTACACCTTC
CDR3: CASSLTPTTDGYTF

D: TRBD1
V: TRBV2
size: once
J: TRBJ1-4
DNA: TGTGCCAGCTCGGACAGGGGCGATGAAAAACTGTTTTTT
CDR3: CASSDRGDEKLFF

D: TRBD2
V: TRBV27
size: once
J: TRBJ2-2
DNA: TGTGCCAGCAGTTTACTGGCCAACCGACTAGCGGGGTACGGGGAGCTGTTTTTT
CDR3: CASSLLANRLAGYGELFF

D: -
V: TRBV4-2
size: once
J: TRBJ1-3
DNA: TGTGCCAGCAGCCAAGATCTAGTCGGCAACACCATATATTTT
CDR3: CASSQDLVGNTIYF

D: TRBD1
V: TRBV28
size: -
J: TRBJ2-7
DNA: TGTGCCAGCAGTCTCGGGACAGCCTACGAGCAGTACTTC
CDR3: CASSLGTAYEQYF

D: -
V: TRBV28
size: -
J: TRBJ2-7
DNA: TGTGCCAGCAGTTCAGCGGCTATCCAGTACTTC
CDR3: CASSSAAIQYF

D: TRBD1
V: TRBV27
size: few
J: TRBJ2-1
DNA: TGTGCCAGCAGTTTTAGAGGGGGCTCTTGGAGGGAGCAGTTCTTC
CDR3: CASSFRGGSWREQFF

D: -
V: TRBV9
size: -
J: TRBJ2-2
DNA: TGTGCCAGCAGCGCGGGATCTTACACCGGGGAGCTGTTTTTT
CDR3: CASSAGSYTGELFF

D: TRBD2
V: TRBV4-1
size: -
J: TRBJ2-5
DNA: TGCGCCAGCAGCCACGTAAACCCGGGGGGGAGGGAGACCCAGTACTTC
CDR3: CASSHVNPGGRETQYF

D: TRBD2
V: TRBV5-4
size: -
J: TRBJ2-3
DNA: TGTGCCAGCAGCTTTGAACTAGCGGGAAGGGAGTATTTT
CDR3: CASSFELAGREYF

D: -
V: TRBV6-1
size: -
J: TRBJ1-5
DNA: TGTGCCAGCAGTGGTTCCGGGTATCAGCCCCAGCATTTT
CDR3: CASSGSGYQPQHF

D: TRBD2
V: TRBV5-1
size: once
J: TRBJ2-7
DNA: TGCGCCAGCAGCTTAACGGGACTAGCGGACTACGAGCAGTACTTC
CDR3: CASSLTGLADYEQYF

D: -
V: TRBV5-4
size: -
J: TRBJ2-3
DNA: TGTGCCAGCAGCTTGATCGGAGATACGCAGTATTTT
CDR3: CASSLIGDTQYF